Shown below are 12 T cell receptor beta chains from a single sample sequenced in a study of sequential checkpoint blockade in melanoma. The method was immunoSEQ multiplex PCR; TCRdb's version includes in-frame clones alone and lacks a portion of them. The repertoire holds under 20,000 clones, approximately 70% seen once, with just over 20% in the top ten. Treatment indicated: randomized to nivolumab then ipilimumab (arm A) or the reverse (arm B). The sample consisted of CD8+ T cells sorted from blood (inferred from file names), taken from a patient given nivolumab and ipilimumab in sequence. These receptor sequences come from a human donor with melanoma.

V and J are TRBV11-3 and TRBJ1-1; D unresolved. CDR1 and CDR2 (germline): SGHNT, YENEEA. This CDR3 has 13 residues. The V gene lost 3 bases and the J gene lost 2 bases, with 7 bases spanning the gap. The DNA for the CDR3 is TGTGCCAGCAGCTTGGGCAGTAACACTGAAGCTTTCTTT. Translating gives CASSLGSNTEAFF.

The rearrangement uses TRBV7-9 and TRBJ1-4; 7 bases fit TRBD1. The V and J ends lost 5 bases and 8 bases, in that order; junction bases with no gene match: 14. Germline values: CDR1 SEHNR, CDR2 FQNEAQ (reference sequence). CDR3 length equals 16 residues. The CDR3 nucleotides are TGTGCCAGCAGCGCTCGACAGGGCTCATCCGAGGAAAAACTGTTTTTT. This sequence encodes CASSARQGSSEEKLFF.

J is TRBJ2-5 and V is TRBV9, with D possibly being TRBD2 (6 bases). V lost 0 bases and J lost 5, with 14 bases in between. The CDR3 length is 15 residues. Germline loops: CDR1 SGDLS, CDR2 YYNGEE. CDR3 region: CASSVGSGVRETQYF. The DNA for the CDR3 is TGTGCCAGCAGCGTAGGATCGGGGGTGAGGGAGACCCAGTACTTC.

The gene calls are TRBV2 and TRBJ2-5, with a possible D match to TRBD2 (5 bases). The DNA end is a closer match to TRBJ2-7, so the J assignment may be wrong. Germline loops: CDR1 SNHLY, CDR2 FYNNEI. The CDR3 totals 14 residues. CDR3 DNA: TGTGCCAGCTCGGGGTACCGATCGGCCTACGAGCAGTACTTC. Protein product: CASSGYRSAYEQYF.

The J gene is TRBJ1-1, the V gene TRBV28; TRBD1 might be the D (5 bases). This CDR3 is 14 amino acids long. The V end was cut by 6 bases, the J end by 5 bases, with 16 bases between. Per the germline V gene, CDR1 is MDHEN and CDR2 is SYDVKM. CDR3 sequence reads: CASSSYRLGTEAFF. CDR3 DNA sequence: TGTGCCAGCAGCAGTTACAGGTTGGGGACTGAAGCTTTCTTT.

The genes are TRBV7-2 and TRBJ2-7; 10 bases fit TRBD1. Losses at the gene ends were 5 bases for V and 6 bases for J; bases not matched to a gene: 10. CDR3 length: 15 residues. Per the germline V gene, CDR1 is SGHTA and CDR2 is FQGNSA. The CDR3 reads CASSALGGTGVEQYF. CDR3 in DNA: TGTGCCAGCAGCGCCTTAGGGGGGACAGGGGTCGAGCAGTACTTC.

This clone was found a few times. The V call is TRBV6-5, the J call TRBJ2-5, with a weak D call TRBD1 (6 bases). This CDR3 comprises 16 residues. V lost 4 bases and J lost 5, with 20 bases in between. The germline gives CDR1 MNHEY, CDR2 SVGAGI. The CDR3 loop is CASSSWGPTQGETQYF. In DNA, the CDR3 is TGTGCCAGCAGTTCTTGGGGGCCCACTCAGGGGGAGACCCAGTACTTC.

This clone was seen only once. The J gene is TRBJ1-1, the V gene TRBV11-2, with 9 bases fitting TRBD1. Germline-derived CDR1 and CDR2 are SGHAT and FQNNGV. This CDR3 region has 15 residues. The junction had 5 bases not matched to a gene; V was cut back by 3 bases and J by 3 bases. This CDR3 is CASSLGTGIDTEAFF. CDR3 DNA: TGTGCCAGCAGCTTGGGGACAGGGATCGACACTGAAGCTTTCTTT.

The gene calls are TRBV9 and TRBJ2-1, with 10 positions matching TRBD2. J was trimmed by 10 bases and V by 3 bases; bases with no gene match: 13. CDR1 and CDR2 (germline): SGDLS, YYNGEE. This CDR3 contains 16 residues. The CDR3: CASSADSGRLLSEQFF. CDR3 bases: TGTGCCAGCAGCGCAGATAGCGGGAGGCTCCTGAGCGAGCAGTTCTTC.

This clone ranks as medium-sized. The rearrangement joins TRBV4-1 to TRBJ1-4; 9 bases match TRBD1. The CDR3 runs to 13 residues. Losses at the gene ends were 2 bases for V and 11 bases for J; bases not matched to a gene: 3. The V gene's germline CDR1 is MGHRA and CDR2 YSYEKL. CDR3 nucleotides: TGCGCCAGCAGCCAAACAACAGGGGGCAAACTGTTTTTT. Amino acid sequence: CASSQTTGGKLFF.

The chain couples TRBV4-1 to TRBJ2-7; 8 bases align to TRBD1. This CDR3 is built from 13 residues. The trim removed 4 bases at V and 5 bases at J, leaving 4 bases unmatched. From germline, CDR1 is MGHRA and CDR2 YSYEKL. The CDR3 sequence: CASSRTGYDEQYF. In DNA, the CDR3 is TGCGCCAGCAGCCGGACAGGGTACGACGAGCAGTACTTC.

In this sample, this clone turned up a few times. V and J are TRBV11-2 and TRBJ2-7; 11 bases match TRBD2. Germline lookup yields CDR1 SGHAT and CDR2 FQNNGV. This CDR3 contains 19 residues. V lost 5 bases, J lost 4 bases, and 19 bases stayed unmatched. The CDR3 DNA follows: TGTGCCAGCAGCCGGTCGGGGGCCCCGGTCCCTAGCGGGAGGTACGAGCAGTACTTC. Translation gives CASSRSGAPVPSGRYEQYF.